This T cell receptor (beta chain) was identified during a study of blood T cell repertoires in COVID-19. Study-wide background: The samples span acute and convalescent COVID-19 from the United States, Italy and Spain. The cDNA or gDNA used as material had been derived from T cells, B-cell-depleted T cells, or PBMCs.

Per the authors' pipeline: How many nucleated cells were present was estimated from reference gene primer amplification. Libraries were prepared by immunoSEQ multiplex PCR; TCRdb keeps only in-frame clonotypes and omits some of them. V and J calls and clone size are copied from that table; D and trimming were computed from the DNA. The sample shows around 200,000 clones, about 86% of them seen only once. The CDR3 has 16 amino acids. Per the germline V gene, CDR1 is SGHDT and CDR2 is YYEEEE. Deletions cut 1 base from V and 0 bases from J, with 14 bases between. What was sequenced was peripheral blood. This rearrangement joins TRBV5-6 to TRBJ2-7; tentative D call: TRBD1 (6 bases). The TCR sequence derives from a young woman who had recovered from COVID-19. The CDR3 DNA is TGTGCCAGCAGCTTGACGGACAGACTATACTCCTACGAGCAGTACTTC. This translates into CASSLTDRLYSYEQYF.